This entry concerns a single T cell receptor beta chain. Its cognate antigen is unknown. Germline and junction disagree at one end, which may indicate a read error. Sample-barcoded 5' priming and a J-beta primer mix drove a second PCR of 7 to 11 cycles. TCRdb itself ran the 5' RACE reads through MiXCR, one entry per CDR3 protein. The table shows fewer than 700,000 distinct CDR3 sequences, with around two fifths occurring only once. The CDR3 consists of 15 residues. Germline CDR1 SGHTA, CDR2 FQGNSA. The source of the sample is a study of blood T cells in healthy people across ages. Findings and caveats of the study: Diversity of TCR beta correlated strongly with naive T cell percentage. The study regarded diversity estimates from one million T cells as underestimates.

The donors, aged roughly 6 to 95, were healthy Caucasians from Russia. The chain combines TRBV7-2 with TRBJ2-5, with 7 bases fitting TRBD1. Sequencing used blood. This receptor was obtained from a man aged 80 or over in good health. The CDR3 DNA reads as TGTGCCAGCAGCGCCCTGACAGGGATGGAAGAGACCCGGTACTTC. This encodes CASSALTGMEETRYF.